This TCR beta chain was observed in a study of early stage breast cancer tumors. Study in general: Roughly eight ER+/PR+/HER2- tumors were invasive ductal; a few were invasive lobular.

A note on this clone: The antigen is undetermined. Relative to the germline gene, one junction end is altered; a read error may explain this.

The CDR3 totals 16 residues. Germline V gives CDR1 SSHAT, CDR2 FNYEAQ (reference sequence). Study findings and constraints: Bulk DNA sequencing of unsorted cells missed chain pairing and markers. Blood repertoires resembled normal breast more than tumor. Commonly generated sequences made up most enriched TCRB sequences shared between patients.

Data came from immunoSEQ multiplex PCR; TCRdb stores just in-frame clones and leaves some out. This sample carries about 36,000 clones, less than 80% of them seen once, and the ten largest clones take roughly 7.4%. The receptor comes from a person aged 60 to 70 with breast cancer. Sequenced: blood. V usage is TRBV7-7 and J usage is TRBJ2-1; 8 nucleotides match TRBD2. CDR3 DNA: TGTGCTAGCAGCTCCTCACTAGCGGCCTCCTACAATGAGCAGTTCTTC. It codes for CASSSSLAASYNEQFF.